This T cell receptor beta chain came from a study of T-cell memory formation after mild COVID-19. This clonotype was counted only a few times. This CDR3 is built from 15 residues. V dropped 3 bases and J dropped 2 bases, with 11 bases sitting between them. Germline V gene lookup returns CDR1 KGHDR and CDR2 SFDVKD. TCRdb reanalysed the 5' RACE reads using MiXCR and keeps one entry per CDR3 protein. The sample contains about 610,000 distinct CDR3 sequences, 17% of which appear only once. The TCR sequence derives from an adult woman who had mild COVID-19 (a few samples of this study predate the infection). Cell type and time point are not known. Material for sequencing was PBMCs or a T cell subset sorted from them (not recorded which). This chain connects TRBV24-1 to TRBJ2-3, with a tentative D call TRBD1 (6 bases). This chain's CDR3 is CATSDPRQATDTQYF. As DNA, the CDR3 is TGTGCCACCAGTGATCCCCGACAGGCCACAGATACGCAGTATTTT.